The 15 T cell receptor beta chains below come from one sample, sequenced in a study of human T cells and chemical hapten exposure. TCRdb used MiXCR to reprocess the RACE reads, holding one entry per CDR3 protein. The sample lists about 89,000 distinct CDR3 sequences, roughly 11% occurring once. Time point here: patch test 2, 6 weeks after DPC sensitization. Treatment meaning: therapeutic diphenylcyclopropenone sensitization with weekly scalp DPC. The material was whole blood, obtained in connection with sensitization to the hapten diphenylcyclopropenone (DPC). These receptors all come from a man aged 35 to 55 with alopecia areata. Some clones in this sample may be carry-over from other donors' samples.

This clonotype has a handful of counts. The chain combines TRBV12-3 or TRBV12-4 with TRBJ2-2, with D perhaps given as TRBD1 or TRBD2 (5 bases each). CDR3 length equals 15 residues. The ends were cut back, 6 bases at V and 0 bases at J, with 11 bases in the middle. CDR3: CASRQRGANTGELFF. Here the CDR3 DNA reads TGTGCCAGCAGGCAACGGGGCGCGAACACCGGGGAGCTGTTTTTT.

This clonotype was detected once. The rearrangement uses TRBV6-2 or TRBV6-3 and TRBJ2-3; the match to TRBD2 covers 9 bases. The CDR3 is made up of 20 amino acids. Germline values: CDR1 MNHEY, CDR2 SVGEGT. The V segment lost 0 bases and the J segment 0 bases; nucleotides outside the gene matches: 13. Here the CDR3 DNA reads TGTGCCAGCAGTTACTCGAGCGTAGCGGGAGAGCACTCTAGCACAGATACGCAGTATTTT. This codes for CASSYSSVAGEHSSTDTQYF.

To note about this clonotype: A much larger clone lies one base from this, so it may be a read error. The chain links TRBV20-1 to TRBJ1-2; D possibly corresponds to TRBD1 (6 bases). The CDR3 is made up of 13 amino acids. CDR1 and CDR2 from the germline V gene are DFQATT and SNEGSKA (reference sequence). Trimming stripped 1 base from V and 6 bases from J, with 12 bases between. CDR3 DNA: TGCAGTGCTAGAGGGGGTGGGGGCAATGGCTACACCTTC. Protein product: CSARGGGGNGYTF.

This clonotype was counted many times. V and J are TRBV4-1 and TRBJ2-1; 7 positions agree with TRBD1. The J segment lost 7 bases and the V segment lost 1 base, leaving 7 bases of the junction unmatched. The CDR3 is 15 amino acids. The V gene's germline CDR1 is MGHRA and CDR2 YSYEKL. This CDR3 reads CASSQGTGALNEQFF. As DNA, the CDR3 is TGCGCCAGCAGCCAAGGAACAGGGGCGTTAAATGAGCAGTTCTTC.

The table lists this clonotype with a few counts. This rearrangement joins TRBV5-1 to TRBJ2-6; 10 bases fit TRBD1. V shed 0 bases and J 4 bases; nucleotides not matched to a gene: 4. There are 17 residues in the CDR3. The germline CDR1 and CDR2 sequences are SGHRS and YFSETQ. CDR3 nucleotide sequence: TGCGCCAGCAGCTTGGAGACAGGGGGCTCCGGGGCCAACGTCCTGACTTTC. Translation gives CASSLETGGSGANVLTF.

The CDR3 nucleotides read TGTGCCTGGAGTGTGGGCGGGAGAGATACGCAGTATTTT. Translated, it gives CAWSVGGRDTQYF. The chain combines TRBV30 with TRBJ2-3; 7 bases fit TRBD2. V lost 0 bases to trimming and J lost 5 bases; unmatched junction nucleotides: 2. Germline V lookup: CDR1 GTSNPN, CDR2 SVGIG (reference sequence). The CDR3 is 13 residues long. Supplemented by reference TRBV30 and TRBJ2-3, the full variable domain reads SQTIHQWPATLVQPVGSPLSLECTVEGTSNPNLYWYRQAAGRGLQLLFYSVGIGQISSEVPQNLSASRPQDRQFILSSKKLLLSDSGFYLCAWSVGGRDTQYFGPGTRLTVL.

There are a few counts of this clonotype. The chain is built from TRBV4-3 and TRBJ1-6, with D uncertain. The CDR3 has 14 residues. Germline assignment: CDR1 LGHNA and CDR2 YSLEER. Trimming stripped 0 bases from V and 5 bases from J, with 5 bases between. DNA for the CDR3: TGCGCCAGCAGCCAAGACATCGATAATTCACCCCTCCACTTT. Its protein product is CASSQDIDNSPLHF.

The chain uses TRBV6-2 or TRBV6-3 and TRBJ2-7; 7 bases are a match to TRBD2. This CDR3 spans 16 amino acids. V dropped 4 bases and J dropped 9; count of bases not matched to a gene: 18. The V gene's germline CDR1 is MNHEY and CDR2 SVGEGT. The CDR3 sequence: CASSLAAGALPFGQYV. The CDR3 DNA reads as TGTGCCAGCAGTTTAGCCGCGGGAGCCCTCCCCTTTGGGCAGTACGTC.

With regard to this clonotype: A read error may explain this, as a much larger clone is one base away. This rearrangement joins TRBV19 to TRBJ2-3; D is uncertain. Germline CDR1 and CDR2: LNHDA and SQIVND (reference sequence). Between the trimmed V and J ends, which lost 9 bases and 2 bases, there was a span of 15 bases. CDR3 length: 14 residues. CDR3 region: CARSSIQITDTQYF. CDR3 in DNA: TGTGCCAGGAGTTCCATTCAGATCACAGATACGCAGTATTTT.

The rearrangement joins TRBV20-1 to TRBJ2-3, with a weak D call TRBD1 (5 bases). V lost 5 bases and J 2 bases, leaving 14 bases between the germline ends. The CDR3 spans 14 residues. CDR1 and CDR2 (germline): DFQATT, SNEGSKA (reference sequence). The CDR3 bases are TGCAGTGCTCACAGATCTGGGGCCACAGATACGCAGTATTTT. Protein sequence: CSAHRSGATDTQYF.

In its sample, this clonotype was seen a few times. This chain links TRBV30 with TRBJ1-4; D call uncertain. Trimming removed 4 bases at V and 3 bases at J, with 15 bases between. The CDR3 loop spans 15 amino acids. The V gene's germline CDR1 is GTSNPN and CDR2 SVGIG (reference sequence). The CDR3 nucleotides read TGTGCCTGGAACCCCGGGAACGGGGCTAATGAAAAACTGTTTTTT. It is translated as CAWNPGNGANEKLFF.

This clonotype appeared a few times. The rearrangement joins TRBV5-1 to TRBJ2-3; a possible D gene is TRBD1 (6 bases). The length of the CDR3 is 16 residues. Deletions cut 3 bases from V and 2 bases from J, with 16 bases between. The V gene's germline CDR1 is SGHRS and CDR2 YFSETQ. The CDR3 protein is CASSSSTDRFTDTQYF. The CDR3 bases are TGCGCCAGCAGCTCGTCAACTGACAGGTTCACAGATACGCAGTATTTT.

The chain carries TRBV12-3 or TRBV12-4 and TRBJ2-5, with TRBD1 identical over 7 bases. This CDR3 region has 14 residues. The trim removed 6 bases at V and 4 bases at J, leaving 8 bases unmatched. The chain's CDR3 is CASSYGQARETQYF. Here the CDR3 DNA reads TGTGCCAGCAGCTATGGACAGGCCCGAGAGACCCAGTACTTC.

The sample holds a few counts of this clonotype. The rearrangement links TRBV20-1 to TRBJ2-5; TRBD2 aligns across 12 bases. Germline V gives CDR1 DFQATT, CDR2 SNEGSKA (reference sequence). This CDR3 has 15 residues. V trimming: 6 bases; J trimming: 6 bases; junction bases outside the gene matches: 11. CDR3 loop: CSARQTSGSLKTQYF. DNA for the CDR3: TGCAGTGCCAGACAGACTAGCGGGAGTTTGAAGACCCAGTACTTC.

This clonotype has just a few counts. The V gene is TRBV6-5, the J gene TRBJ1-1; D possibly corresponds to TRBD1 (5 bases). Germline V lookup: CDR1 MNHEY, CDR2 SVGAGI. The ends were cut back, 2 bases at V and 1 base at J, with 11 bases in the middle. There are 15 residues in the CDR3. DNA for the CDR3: TGTGCCAGCAGTTACGAGGGGAGGGCGAACACTGAAGCTTTCTTT. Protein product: CASSYEGRANTEAFF.